This T cell receptor (beta chain) was sequenced in a study of T cell responses to AZD1222 COVID-19 vaccine. Study-level results: Spike-specific TCR breadth and depth grew following two AZD1222 doses. Only a handful of people who got AZD1222 tested seropositive at baseline.

Concerning this clone itself: Its antigen is currently unknown.

Sequenced by immunoSEQ multiplex PCR; TCRdb stores in-frame clones only, minus some. The sample records roughly 200,000 clones, 70% to 90% being singletons. Trimming pared 0 bases from V and 0 bases from J, leaving 15 bases between. This CDR3 has 17 residues. CDR1 GTSNPN and CDR2 SVGIG come from the germline V gene (reference sequence). Specimen: peripheral blood, collected on day 0 of AZD1222 vaccination. The gene calls are TRBV30 and TRBJ1-3; no firm D call. The origin of this receptor is an adult in good health. CDR3 region: CAWSVPLDGYSGNTIYF. Here the CDR3 DNA reads TGTGCCTGGAGTGTACCCCTCGACGGCTACTCTGGAAACACCATATATTTT.